Following are 22 T cell receptor beta chains from one sample sequenced in a study of blood T cell repertoires in COVID-19. TCRdb's copy holds only in-frame clones and misses some; the assay was immunoSEQ multiplex PCR. The sample has 150,000 to 200,000 clones; roughly 82% are singletons. What was sequenced was peripheral blood. Every receptor here comes from a woman in her twenties or thirties with acute or convalescent COVID-19.

This chain connects TRBV5-6 to TRBJ2-3, with 10 bases lining up with TRBD2. Germline V gene data show CDR1 as SGHDT and CDR2 as YYEEEE. J gave up 2 bases and V 0 bases, and 6 bases lay outside the gene matches. This CDR3 is 17 amino acids long. The CDR3 coding sequence is TGTGCCAGCAGCTTGGTAACTAGCGGGATCGACACAGATACGCAGTATTTT. Protein: CASSLVTSGIDTDTQYF.

This clone has only a few counts. The V and J genes are TRBV28 and TRBJ1-3; possible D gene TRBD1, 5 bases. Trimming left V 3 bases short and J 0 bases short, with 9 bases between. The CDR3 is 15 amino acids. In germline, CDR1 is MDHEN, CDR2 SYDVKM. The CDR3 region is CASSFWGPSGNTIYF. The DNA for the CDR3 is TGTGCCAGCAGTTTCTGGGGCCCCTCTGGAAACACCATATATTTT. Full variable domain (remainder filled in from reference TRBV28 and TRBJ1-3): DVKVTQSSRYLVKRTGEKVFLECVQDMDHENMFWYRQDPGLGLRLIYFSYDVKMKEKGDIPEGYSVSREKKERFSLILESASTNQTSMYLCASSFWGPSGNTIYFGEGSWLTVV.

The chain recombines TRBV2 with TRBJ1-1; the D gene is possibly TRBD1 (5 bases). The CDR3 has 13 amino acids. Germline CDR1 reads SNHLY; CDR2 reads FYNNEI. The ends were cut back, 7 bases at V and 0 bases at J, with 9 bases in the middle. CDR3 DNA: TGTGCCAGCATGGAGGGGATGAACACTGAAGCTTTCTTT. It translates to CASMEGMNTEAFF.

This clone has a handful of counts. This chain joins TRBV29-1 and TRBJ2-1; TRBD2 is a possible D gene (6 bases). Germline values: CDR1 SQVTM, CDR2 ANQGSEA. The V gene lost 6 bases and the J gene lost 9 bases, with 9 bases spanning the gap. The CDR3 spans 10 residues. In DNA form, the CDR3 reads TGCAGCGTGGGGAGGATTGAGCAGTTCTTC. Protein product: CSVGRIEQFF.

The chain carries TRBV29-1 and TRBJ2-7; D may be TRBD1 (6 bases). V gave up 3 bases and J gave up 4 bases, with 16 bases separating them. The CDR3 contains 14 residues. The germline V gene encodes CDR1 SQVTM and CDR2 ANQGSEA. The CDR3 spells CSVEFRDTSYEQYF. CDR3 sequence (DNA): TGCAGCGTTGAGTTCCGGGACACTTCATACGAGCAGTACTTC.

This chain uses TRBV21-1 with TRBJ2-7; the DNA was not used to check the table's D call, TRBD2. TRBV21-1 is marked as a pseudogene. This CDR3 contains 15 residues. The DNA of the CDR3 is TGTGCCAGCAGCAAAGGGCGGGAGAGAGGCCACGAGCAGTACTTC. It yields the protein CASSKGRERGHEQYF.

V and J are TRBV19 and TRBJ1-1; D gene unclear. CDR3 length: 14 residues. The V end lost 7 bases, the J end lost 11 bases, and 23 bases lay between the germline ends. The germline CDR1 and CDR2 sequences are LNHDA and SQIVND (reference sequence). DNA of the CDR3: TGTGCCAGTAAACTTGTAGGAGGGAATGGGATGGCTTTCTTT. This encodes CASKLVGGNGMAFF.

The J gene is TRBJ1-2, the V gene TRBV5-8; tentatively, D is TRBD1 (5 bases). V lost 5 bases, J lost 8 bases, and 13 bases lay in between. This CDR3 has 12 residues. Germline V CDR1 and CDR2: SGHTS, YDEGEE. The CDR3 DNA reads TGTGCCAGCAGAGTGGGGGGGATCGGCTACACCTTC. Amino acids: CASRVGGIGYTF.

In its sample, this clone was seen once. The chain recombines TRBV9 with TRBJ2-5, with D possibly matching TRBD2 (7 bases). The CDR3 runs to 15 residues. Germline CDR1 and CDR2: SGDLS and YYNGEE. V was shortened by 2 bases and J by 1 base, with 12 bases between the two germline ends. The CDR3 nucleotides read TGTGCCAGCAGCGTGGGGGGGGGCACCCAAGAGACCCAGTACTTC. The encoded protein is CASSVGGGTQETQYF.

This clone appeared a single time. The gene calls are TRBV27 and TRBJ1-2, with 7 bases aligning to TRBD1. The germline V gene encodes CDR1 MNHEY and CDR2 SMNVEV (reference sequence). CDR3 length equals 15 residues. Trimming at V came to 2 bases and at J to 0 bases, leaving 3 bases not matched to a gene. The CDR3 loop is CASSLLGQPNYGYTF. CDR3 DNA sequence: TGTGCCAGCAGTTTACTGGGACAGCCTAACTATGGCTACACCTTC.

J is TRBJ2-3 and V is TRBV27; 11 bases map to TRBD2. Germline assignment: CDR1 MNHEY and CDR2 SMNVEV (reference sequence). V was clipped by 2 bases and J by 9 bases; unmatched bases: 10. This CDR3 is 16 amino acids long. The CDR3 reads CASSLSGQRTSGTQYF. The CDR3 coding sequence is TGTGCCAGCAGTTTAAGTGGGCAGAGGACTAGCGGGACGCAGTATTTT.

The chain employs TRBV4-1 and TRBJ2-3; TRBD2 aligns across 10 bases. Germline assignment: CDR1 MGHRA and CDR2 YSYEKL. V lost 6 bases and J lost 3; bases outside the gene matches: 6. The CDR3 covers 15 residues. CDR3 loop: CASSLGLARTDTQYF. The CDR3 DNA reads TGCGCCAGCAGTCTGGGACTAGCGAGGACAGATACGCAGTATTTT.

The chain has TRBV10-1 and TRBJ2-4; TRBD1 agrees at 7 bases. Germline V gene lookup returns CDR1 WNHNN and CDR2 SYGVQD (reference sequence). Trimming took 0 bases from V and 0 from J; bases not matched to a gene: 8. The length of the CDR3 is 18 residues. The DNA of the CDR3 is TGCGCCAGCAGTGAGTCGCCGACAGGGCAGCTAGCCAAAAACATTCAGTACTTC. Translation gives CASSESPTGQLAKNIQYF.

The chain couples TRBV28 to TRBJ2-1; possible D gene TRBD2, 6 bases. V shed 1 base and J shed 6 bases, with 19 bases lying between them. The CDR3 loop spans 17 amino acids. Germline CDR1 is MDHEN and CDR2 is SYDVKM. The CDR3 sequence: CASSLSSGLYLSNEQFF. CDR3 DNA: TGTGCCAGCAGTTTATCGAGCGGGTTGTATTTATCCAATGAGCAGTTCTTC.

The chain uses TRBV15 and TRBJ1-2; no firm D call. V shed 1 base and J shed 5 bases, with 11 bases lying between them. This CDR3 comprises 14 residues. Looked up from germline, CDR1 is LNHNV and CDR2 is YYDKDF (reference sequence). The CDR3 reads CATSRGWSSYGYTF. The CDR3 nucleotides read TGTGCCACCAGCAGAGGTTGGAGTTCTTATGGCTACACCTTC.

The chain uses TRBV5-1 and TRBJ2-2, with TRBD1 matching 11 bases. The J segment lost 7 bases and the V segment lost 4 bases, leaving 9 bases of the junction unmatched. This CDR3 comprises 16 residues. Germline CDR1 SGHRS, CDR2 YFSETQ. The CDR3 DNA reads as TGCGCCAGCAGCCCCGGGACAGGGGGAAGGCACGGGGAGCTGTTTTTT. Translated, it gives CASSPGTGGRHGELFF.

The rearrangement uses TRBV21-1 and TRBJ2-1; the table's TRBD1 call for D was not verified on the DNA. TRBV21-1 is recorded as a pseudogene. The length of the CDR3 is 20 residues. CDR3 in amino acids: CASSAPGTERTKSSYNEQFF. CDR3 in DNA: TGTGCCAGCAGCGCCCCCGGGACAGAGAGGACTAAGAGCTCCTACAATGAGCAGTTCTTC.

The rearrangement links TRBV27 to TRBJ1-2; D is perhaps TRBD1 (5 bases). This CDR3 spans 15 amino acids. Germline CDR1 MNHEY, CDR2 SMNVEV (reference sequence). Trimming removed 0 bases from V and 4 bases from J, with 12 bases in between. CDR3 DNA: TGTGCCAGCAGTTTATCCCCACAGGCAGTCTATGGCTACACCTTC. Amino acids: CASSLSPQAVYGYTF.

The V call is TRBV27, the J call TRBJ2-7, with TRBD2 matching 8 bases. The CDR3 runs to 15 residues. V trimming: 2 bases; J trimming: 3 bases; junction bases outside the gene matches: 6. Germline CDR1 and CDR2: MNHEY and SMNVEV (reference sequence). The CDR3 spells CASSLTSGSLYEQYF. CDR3 nucleotide sequence: TGTGCCAGCAGTTTAACCAGCGGGAGTCTCTACGAGCAGTACTTC.

V gene TRBV5-1 combines with J gene TRBJ2-7; 11 bases are a match to TRBD2. Germline V gene data show CDR1 as SGHRS and CDR2 as YFSETQ. This CDR3 comprises 13 residues. The V gene end was trimmed by 10 bases and the J gene end by 0 bases; junction bases not matched to a gene: 3. The CDR3: CASGLAVSYEQYF. DNA of the CDR3: TGCGCCTCGGGACTAGCGGTCTCCTACGAGCAGTACTTC.

This clone was picked up a small number of times. The chain is built from TRBV19 and TRBJ2-5; the match to TRBD1 covers 8 bases. Germline CDR1 and CDR2: LNHDA and SQIVND (reference sequence). This CDR3 is built from 14 residues. V lost 5 bases and J lost 2; bases outside the gene matches: 4. This CDR3 reads CASSGQGIQETQYF. CDR3 coding DNA: TGTGCCAGTAGTGGACAGGGTATTCAAGAGACCCAGTACTTC.

The chain has TRBV9 and TRBJ2-1; D perhaps matches TRBD1 (6 bases). Trimming took 0 bases from V and 3 from J, leaving 13 bases between them. CDR3 size: 16 residues. Germline CDR1 and CDR2: SGDLS and YYNGEE. The CDR3 reads CASSVAGQGFYNEQFF. CDR3 nucleotide sequence: TGTGCCAGCAGCGTAGCTGGGCAGGGGTTCTACAATGAGCAGTTCTTC.